Shown below are 17 T cell receptor beta chains from a single sample sequenced in a study of CD8 T cells in ankylosing spondylitis. TCRdb recomputed calls from the 5' RACE reads with MiXCR, one row per CDR3 protein. The table includes some 350,000 distinct CDR3 sequences, roughly 14% detected once. The sequenced sample was blood, either unsorted or a sorted T cell fraction (not recorded which). All receptors derive from a male donor with ankylosing spondylitis or in good health (not recorded which).

This clonotype has just a few counts. Here the CDR3 reads CASSVGLAGKKETQYF. The CDR3 nucleotides read TGTGCCAGCAGTGTAGGACTAGCGGGAAAAAAAGAGACCCAGTACTTC. The chain carries TRBV12-3 or TRBV12-4 and TRBJ2-5, with TRBD2 identical over 12 bases. V trimming: 5 bases; J trimming: 3 bases; junction bases outside the gene matches: 7. The CDR3 totals 16 residues.

The V gene is TRBV11-1, the J gene TRBJ2-1; 10 nucleotides match TRBD1. Germline trimming cut 4 bases from V and 7 bases from J; bases unmatched to any gene: 7. The CDR3 totals 15 residues. The V gene's germline CDR1 is SGHAT and CDR2 FQDESV (reference sequence). The CDR3 nucleotides read TGTGCCAGCAGCTCACAGACAGGGGGCTTGAATGAGCAGTTCTTC. As protein: CASSSQTGGLNEQFF.

The chain employs TRBV5-1 and TRBJ2-2, with D maybe TRBD1 (6 bases). Trimming left V 4 bases short and J 0 bases short, with 7 bases between. This CDR3 region has 14 residues. Germline values: CDR1 SGHRS, CDR2 YFSETQ. The CDR3 reads CASSRGSNTGELFF. The CDR3 bases are TGCGCCAGCAGCAGGGGGTCGAACACCGGGGAGCTGTTTTTT. The whole variable domain, filled in from reference TRBV5-1 and TRBJ2-2, reads KAGVTQTPRYLIKTRGQQVTLSCSPISGHRSVSWYQQTPGQGLQFLFEYFSETQRNKGNFPGRFSGRQFSNSRSEMNVSTLELGDSALYLCASSRGSNTGELFFGEGSRLTVL.

The chain joins TRBV6-1 to TRBJ2-1, with D perhaps TRBD2 (5 bases). Trimming pared 6 bases from V and 10 bases from J, leaving 19 bases between. The V gene's germline CDR1 is MNHNS and CDR2 SASEGT. The length of the CDR3 is 14 residues. CDR3 amino acids: CASSPPLDSGEQFF. CDR3 bases: TGTGCCAGCAGCCCTCCACTAGATTCCGGGGAGCAGTTCTTC.

This clonotype came up a few times. The CDR3 region is CASSPISEAGEQYF. In DNA form, the CDR3 reads TGTGCCAGCTCACCTATCAGCGAGGCGGGCGAGCAGTACTTC. The V gene is TRBV18, the J gene TRBJ2-7; tentative D call: TRBD2 (5 bases). Trimming removed 3 bases from V and 6 bases from J, with 15 bases in between. Germline V gene data show CDR1 as KGHSH and CDR2 as LQKENI. The CDR3 is made up of 14 amino acids. Filled out from reference TRBV18 and TRBJ2-7, the complete variable domain reads NAGVMQNPRHLVRRRGQEARLRCSPMKGHSHVYWYRQLPEEGLKFMVYLQKENIIDESGMPKERFSAEFPKEGPSILRIQQVVRGDSAAYFCASSPISEAGEQYFGPGTRLTVT.

This clonotype has more than one count but fewer than ten. J is TRBJ2-5 and V is TRBV12-3 or TRBV12-4, with D possibly TRBD1 on 6 matching bases. The CDR3 runs to 14 residues. V shed 7 bases and J shed 1 base, with 13 bases lying between them. For the CDR3, the DNA is TGTGCCAGCACCGAAACAGGGTCCCAAGAGACCCAGTACTTC. It is translated as CASTETGSQETQYF.

This clonotype was recorded a few times. The chain couples TRBV6-5 to TRBJ2-5; D perhaps matches TRBD2 (6 bases). Deletions cut 4 bases from V and 0 bases from J, with 9 bases between. Germline loops: CDR1 MNHEY, CDR2 SVGAGI. This CDR3 is built from 14 residues. In nucleotides, the CDR3 is TGTGCCAGCAGTTCGGGACTTTACCAAGAGACCCAGTACTTC. Amino acids: CASSSGLYQETQYF.

In DNA form, the CDR3 reads TGCAGTGCTAGTAGGGGGCAGCTCGAGCAGTACTTC. This encodes CSASRGQLEQYF. This chain uses TRBV20-1 with TRBJ2-7; TRBD1 aligns across 7 bases. The length of the CDR3 is 12 residues. V lost 3 bases, J lost 6 bases, and 5 bases stayed unmatched. Germline V gene data show CDR1 as DFQATT and CDR2 as SNEGSKA (reference sequence).

Here the CDR3 DNA reads TGTGCCAGCAGCCAAGATATTCGGGGAGACACTGAAGCTTTCTTT. Encoded protein: CASSQDIRGDTEAFF. The rearrangement links TRBV4-2 to TRBJ1-1, with D hard to call. The CDR3 runs 15 residues. Trimming left V 0 bases short and J 3 bases short, with 11 bases between. The germline CDR1 and CDR2 sequences are LGHNA and YNFKEQ.

J is TRBJ2-3 and V is TRBV11-3, with 9 bases identical to TRBD1. V dropped 4 bases and J dropped 2; count of bases not matched to a gene: 4. The germline V gene encodes CDR1 SGHNT and CDR2 YENEEA. The CDR3 loop spans 15 amino acids. CDR3 residues: CASSSGQGTTDTQYF. For the CDR3, the DNA is TGTGCCAGCAGCTCCGGACAGGGGACCACAGATACGCAGTATTTT.

The chain has TRBV20-1 and TRBJ2-7, with D unresolved. V lost 5 bases, J lost 0 bases, and 17 bases lay in between. This CDR3 contains 15 residues. Per the germline V gene, CDR1 is DFQATT and CDR2 is SNEGSKA (reference sequence). The CDR3 DNA is TGCAGTGCTGGCCCAACTAAACGGTACTCCTACGAGCAGTACTTC. Translated, it gives CSAGPTKRYSYEQYF.

There are a few counts of this clonotype. The V and J genes are TRBV7-9 and TRBJ2-1; no clear D. Germline values: CDR1 SEHNR, CDR2 FQNEAQ (reference sequence). This CDR3 region has 13 residues. Trimming took off 2 bases at V and 9 bases at J, with 11 bases between the two ends. CDR3 DNA sequence: TGTGCCAGCAGCTTAATGAGTTTGGGTGAGCAGTTCTTC. It is translated as CASSLMSLGEQFF.

The V call is TRBV12-3 or TRBV12-4, the J call TRBJ2-7, with TRBD1 identical over 9 bases. Unmatched junction bases numbered 8, after V lost 6 bases and J lost 5 bases. CDR3 length equals 14 residues. The CDR3 protein is CASSPTGGRDEQYF. DNA for the CDR3: TGTGCCAGCAGCCCGACAGGGGGGCGCGACGAGCAGTACTTC.

This clonotype was counted a few times. The gene calls are TRBV3-1 and TRBJ1-3, with D maybe TRBD1 (5 bases). The germline gives CDR1 LGHDT, CDR2 YNNKEL (reference sequence). The V gene lost 2 bases and the J gene lost 7 bases, with 15 bases spanning the gap. The CDR3 runs 15 residues. The CDR3 coding sequence is TGTGCCAGCAGCCAAACAACCGGGACCGCGAACACCATATATTTT. Amino acids: CASSQTTGTANTIYF. The full variable domain, in which reference TRBV3-1 and TRBJ1-3 provide the parts outside the CDR3, is DTAVSQTPKYLVTQMGNDKSIKCEQNLGHDTMYWYKQDSKKFLKIMFSYNNKELIINETVPNRFSPKSPDKAHLNLHINSLELGDSAVYFCASSQTTGTANTIYFGEGSWLTVV.

The rearrangement joins TRBV4-2 to TRBJ2-7; TRBD2 matches at 9 bases. Per the germline V gene, CDR1 is LGHNA and CDR2 is YNFKEQ. Trimming cost V 0 bases and J 5 bases; bases outside gene matches: 5. CDR3 length: 15 residues. In nucleotides, the CDR3 is TGTGCCAGCAGCCAAGACGTAGCGGGAGTGAACGAGCAGTACTTC. Translating it yields CASSQDVAGVNEQYF.

This clonotype was counted between two and nine times. The chain recombines TRBV6-1 with TRBJ1-5, with TRBD1 as a possible D gene (6 bases). The CDR3 has 13 residues. CDR1 is MNHNS and CDR2 is SASEGT in the germline V gene. Trimming removed 7 bases from V and 7 bases from J, with 14 bases in between. Here the CDR3 DNA reads TGTGCCAGCAAGGGGGGAGGAGGCCAGCCCCAGCATTTT. Protein product: CASKGGGGQPQHF.

This clonotype was seen only a few times. The chain links TRBV6-5 to TRBJ2-7, with D possibly TRBD1 on 5 matching bases. Per the germline V gene, CDR1 is MNHEY and CDR2 is SVGAGI. Trimming shortened V by 4 bases and J by 2 bases, and 12 bases separated the two germline ends. The CDR3 extends over 14 amino acids. CDR3 bases: TGTGCCAGCAGTTCGACAGCAACTACCTACGAGCAGTACTTC. It codes for CASSSTATTYEQYF.